This T cell receptor (beta chain) was recorded in a study of read filtering for tumor transcriptome and immune sequencing. The germline gives CDR1 SGHRS, CDR2 YFSETQ. V lost 2 bases to trimming and J lost 7 bases; unmatched junction nucleotides: 5. The CDR3 is 14 residues long. The library was built from 400 ng RNA with molecular barcoded adaptors for alpha/delta and beta/gamma chains. Via MiXCR, TCRdb re-called the reads, giving one row per CDR3 protein. The table has 35,000 to 50,000 distinct CDR3 sequences, around 20% seen once. This clonotype was detected ten times or more. The chain uses TRBV5-1 and TRBJ2-7, with 11 bases identical to TRBD2. Specimen: a population of CD138-negative cells sorted from bone marrow. The sequence was collected from a donor at least 40 years old with multiple myeloma. Here the CDR3 reads CASSLYLAGGEQYF. CDR3 DNA: TGCGCCAGCAGCTTATACCTAGCGGGAGGTGAGCAGTACTTC.